This TCR beta chain was obtained from a study of blood T cells in healthy people across ages. The CDR3 runs 15 residues. With a J-beta primer mix and a sample-barcoded 5' primer, a second PCR ran about 7 to 12 cycles. TCRdb fed the 5' RACE reads into MiXCR, producing one record per CDR3 protein. The sample lists approximately 760,000 distinct CDR3 sequences, roughly 25% occurring once. These records were also assigned to another study, of T cells of mothers and their children.

The V call is TRBV12-3 or TRBV12-4, the J call TRBJ2-5; 7 bases match TRBD2. The assigned J gene may be wrong: the sequence end matches TRBJ2-1 better. This clonotype was obtained from a boy younger than 18 in good health. Sequencing was performed on blood. The CDR3: CASSFVSSGYNEQFF. In nucleotides, the CDR3 is TGTGCCAGCAGTTTTGTATCTAGCGGTTACAATGAGCAGTTCTTC.